The next 28 T cell receptor beta chains were all read from a single sample in a study of blood T cells in healthy people across ages. Next came a second PCR, run for roughly 7 to 12 cycles, which used a sample-barcoded 5' primer along with a J-beta primer mix. Each CDR3 protein is one row after TCRdb ran MiXCR on the 5' RACE reads. The sample has 1,500,000 or so distinct CDR3 sequences; approximately 43% are singletons. The sample comprised blood. The receptors here all came from a woman under 30 in good health.

This clonotype has only a few counts. This chain connects TRBV29-1 to TRBJ2-1, with D possibly being TRBD1 or TRBD2 (5 bases each). Germline V gene data show CDR1 as SQVTM and CDR2 as ANQGSEA. The length of the CDR3 is 12 residues. The germline V and J ends were trimmed by 6 bases and 9 bases, with 15 bases remaining between them. CDR3 sequence (DNA): TGCAGCGTCAGACCCACAGGAGGTGAGCAGTTCTTC. Protein product: CSVRPTGGEQFF.

This clonotype turned up a few times. The V gene is TRBV15, the J gene TRBJ2-2; TRBD2 might be the D (6 bases). Trimming shortened V by 0 bases and J by 3 bases, and 11 bases separated the two germline ends. The CDR3 has 16 amino acids. Germline loops: CDR1 LNHNV, CDR2 YYDKDF (reference sequence). The CDR3 loop reads CATSREGTAHTGELFF. The CDR3 DNA sequence: TGTGCCACCAGCAGAGAAGGGACTGCACACACCGGGGAGCTGTTTTTT.

Details on this clonotype: One end of the junction fails to match germline, which may point to a read error. This chain connects TRBV19 to TRBJ1-5; 8 nucleotides line up with TRBD1. Germline lookup yields CDR1 LNHDA and CDR2 SQIVND (reference sequence). The CDR3 length is 16 residues. CDR3 residues: CVSSARQGAINQPQHF. The CDR3 DNA follows: TGTGTCAGTAGTGCTCGGCAGGGGGCGATCAATCAGCCCCAGCATTTT.

The rearrangement links TRBV6-1 to TRBJ2-1; either TRBD1 or TRBD2 may supply D (5 bases each). The CDR3 is 15 residues long. Per the germline V gene, CDR1 is MNHNS and CDR2 is SASEGT. V lost 0 bases to trimming and J lost 2 bases, with 8 bases between them. The CDR3 bases are TGTGCCAGCAGTGAAGCACCGGGACCCTACAATGAGCAGTTCTTC. Its protein product is CASSEAPGPYNEQFF.

The chain is built from TRBV28 and TRBJ2-7, with 13 nucleotides matching TRBD2. The CDR3 is made up of 17 amino acids. The J segment lost 0 bases and the V segment lost 5 bases, leaving 7 bases of the junction unmatched. Looked up from germline, CDR1 is MDHEN and CDR2 is SYDVKM. CDR3 sequence (DNA): TGTGCCAGCAGTAAAAAACTAGCGGGAGGGCCCTCCTACGAGCAGTACTTC. Protein product: CASSKKLAGGPSYEQYF.

The chain combines TRBV10-3 with TRBJ1-2; D gene unclear. CDR1 is ENHRY, CDR2 SYGVKD, per germline. The CDR3 consists of 12 residues. The ends were cut back, 7 bases at V and 8 bases at J, with 14 bases in the middle. CDR3 region: CAITRDGNGYTF. The CDR3, as DNA: TGTGCCATCACCCGAGACGGAAACGGCTACACCTTC.

The CDR3 is CSVPTRQGPGGEQFF. In DNA form, the CDR3 reads TGCAGCGTTCCCACCAGACAGGGCCCGGGGGGTGAGCAGTTCTTC. The chain links TRBV29-1 to TRBJ2-1; possibly TRBD1 or TRBD2 for D (7 bases each). CDR1 is SQVTM, CDR2 ANQGSEA, per germline. This CDR3 region has 15 residues. Trimming removed 5 bases at V and 9 bases at J, with 23 bases between.

This sequence joins TRBV28 and TRBJ2-7, with D possibly being TRBD2 (7 bases). Germline V CDR1 and CDR2: MDHEN, SYDVKM. V gave up 9 bases and J gave up 4 bases, with 16 bases separating them. The CDR3 totals 13 residues. CDR3 DNA sequence: TGTGCCAGTAGGGGGGGGTTAGCATACGAGCAGTACTTC. Protein sequence: CASRGGLAYEQYF.

DNA of the CDR3: TGCAGTGCAAATAGCGGGAGGTATAACAATGAGCAGTTCTTC. This translates into CSANSGRYNNEQFF. V is TRBV20-1 and J is TRBJ2-1; 10 bases fit TRBD2. Germline loops: CDR1 DFQATT, CDR2 SNEGSKA (reference sequence). The CDR3 runs to 14 residues. V shed 6 bases, J shed 5 bases, and the junction held 7 bases outside the gene matches.

The chain joins TRBV6-2 or TRBV6-3 to TRBJ2-2; 9 bases are shared with TRBD1. The CDR3 consists of 14 residues. Germline CDR1 reads MNHEY; CDR2 reads SVGEGT. V was clipped by 7 bases and J by 5 bases; unmatched bases: 5. In DNA form, the CDR3 reads TGTGCCAGCAACCGTGACAGGGGGACCGGGGAGCTGTTTTTT. It codes for CASNRDRGTGELFF.

This clonotype was counted only a few times. The V gene is TRBV5-6, the J gene TRBJ2-3; D may be TRBD2 (7 bases). The CDR3 totals 15 residues. Germline CDR1 SGHDT, CDR2 YYEEEE. Trimming left V 4 bases short and J 4 bases short, with 16 bases between. The CDR3 nucleotides are TGTGCCAGCAGCCCGATCGGGGGGCTCGCAGATACGCAGTATTTT. The encoded protein is CASSPIGGLADTQYF. Combining the CDR3 with reference TRBV5-6 and TRBJ2-3 gives the whole variable domain DAGVTQSPTHLIKTRGQQVTLRCSPKSGHDTVSWYQQALGQGPQFIFQYYEEEERQRGNFPDRFSGHQFPNYSSELNVNALLLGDSALYLCASSPIGGLADTQYFGPGTRLTVL.

V gene TRBV14 combines with J gene TRBJ1-2, with a weak D call TRBD1 (5 bases). CDR1 is SGHDN and CDR2 is FVKESK in the germline V gene. Trimming stripped 4 bases from V and 3 bases from J, with 12 bases between. The CDR3 runs to 14 residues. This CDR3 is CASSPRGDYYGYTF. The CDR3 DNA sequence: TGTGCCAGCAGCCCTCGAGGGGACTACTATGGCTACACCTTC.

The sample holds a few counts of this clonotype. The J gene is TRBJ1-5, the V gene TRBV20-1; tentative D call: TRBD1 (5 bases). This CDR3 spans 13 amino acids. V gave up 4 bases and J gave up 2 bases, with 9 bases separating them. The germline CDR1 and CDR2 sequences are DFQATT and SNEGSKA (reference sequence). In DNA, the CDR3 is TGCAGTGCTATTGGGGGAGGCAATCAGCCCCAGCATTTT. It yields the protein CSAIGGGNQPQHF.

This clonotype was observed a few times. The CDR3: CASSVAGGVYNEQFF. CDR3 nucleotide sequence: TGTGCCAGCAGCGTGGCAGGGGGAGTATACAATGAGCAGTTCTTC. The gene calls are TRBV9 and TRBJ2-1; 7 positions match TRBD1. V lost 2 bases, J lost 4 bases, and 6 bases stayed unmatched. Germline CDR1 is SGDLS and CDR2 is YYNGEE. The CDR3 sequence is 15 residues long.

The rearrangement uses TRBV5-5 and TRBJ2-7; D possibly corresponds to TRBD2 (5 bases). V lost 5 bases and J lost 4, with 16 bases in between. The CDR3 is 14 residues long. Germline CDR1 and CDR2: SGHKS and YYEKEE (reference sequence). CDR3 coding DNA: TGTGCCAGCAGTTTTGGACCGGGCGGGTACGAGCAGTACTTC. Its translation is CASSFGPGGYEQYF.

V is TRBV6-2 or TRBV6-3 and J is TRBJ2-1; 9 positions match TRBD2. This CDR3 has 12 amino acids. Unmatched junction bases numbered 9, after V lost 6 bases and J lost 15 bases. Germline V gene data show CDR1 as MNHEY and CDR2 as SVGEGT. CDR3 in amino acids: CASSPGTSRGFF. The DNA for the CDR3 is TGTGCCAGCAGCCCGGGGACTAGCCGGGGGTTCTTC.

This clonotype has a handful of counts. The chain is built from TRBV20-1 and TRBJ2-7; no firm D call. Germline V gene data show CDR1 as DFQATT and CDR2 as SNEGSKA (reference sequence). V gave up 5 bases and J gave up 2 bases, with 16 bases separating them. The CDR3 sequence is 14 residues long. In nucleotides, the CDR3 is TGCAGTGCTCCCCCGAGGACGGACCCCTACGAGCAGTACTTC. Translating it yields CSAPPRTDPYEQYF.

Comments on this clonotype: Relative to the germline gene, one junction end is altered; a read error may explain this. The chain has TRBV7-8 and TRBJ1-5; 8 bases map to TRBD1. The CDR3 spans 16 residues. Germline V gene lookup returns CDR1 SGHVS and CDR2 FQNEAQ. The CDR3 DNA follows: TGTGCCAGCAGCTTAGCGAGGACAGGGATACGTCAGCCCCGGCATTTT. Its translation is CASSLARTGIRQPRHF.

The rearrangement uses TRBV4-2 and TRBJ1-5; D is unresolved. CDR1 and CDR2 (germline): LGHNA, YNFKEQ. The CDR3 is made up of 17 amino acids. V lost 0 bases to trimming and J lost 0 bases, with 12 bases between them. The CDR3 sequence is CASSQEDGIDSNQPQHF. In DNA form, the CDR3 reads TGTGCCAGCAGCCAAGAGGATGGGATAGATAGCAATCAGCCCCAGCATTTT.

This clonotype has just a few counts. The chain is built from TRBV6-2 or TRBV6-3 and TRBJ1-2; weak D call: TRBD1 (6 bases). Germline loops: CDR1 MNHEY, CDR2 SVGEGT. The CDR3 contains 12 residues. The germline V and J ends were trimmed by 5 bases and 8 bases, with 12 bases remaining between them. The CDR3 reads CASSATGRGYTF. The CDR3 nucleotides are TGTGCCAGCAGTGCAACAGGGCGCGGCTACACCTTC.

The rearrangement links TRBV14 to TRBJ2-3, with D maybe TRBD2 (6 bases). With 0 bases removed from V and 0 bases from J, the gap between germline ends came to 10 bases. The germline CDR1 and CDR2 sequences are SGHDN and FVKESK. The CDR3 totals 16 residues. The DNA of the CDR3 is TGTGCCAGCAGCCAAGAATGGCTAGCGAGCACAGATACGCAGTATTTT. It codes for CASSQEWLASTDTQYF.

The V call is TRBV30, the J call TRBJ2-5; weak D call: TRBD2 (5 bases). Deletions cut 5 bases from V and 11 bases from J, with 21 bases between. This CDR3 spans 13 amino acids. Germline CDR1 is GTSNPN and CDR2 is SVGIG (reference sequence). The CDR3 region is CAWDAGVKNTQYF. The DNA for the CDR3 is TGTGCCTGGGACGCCGGGGTTAAAAACACTCAGTACTTC. Full variable domain (outside the CDR3, taken from reference TRBV30 and TRBJ2-5): SQTIHQWPATLVQPVGSPLSLECTVEGTSNPNLYWYRQAAGRGLQLLFYSVGIGQISSEVPQNLSASRPQDRQFILSSKKLLLSDSGFYLCAWDAGVKNTQYFGPGTRLLVL.

The chain uses TRBV5-5 and TRBJ2-5; 10 nucleotides align to TRBD2. Germline V gene data show CDR1 as SGHKS and CDR2 as YYEKEE (reference sequence). The CDR3 has 18 residues. V dropped 2 bases and J dropped 3; count of bases not matched to a gene: 13. The CDR3 DNA follows: TGTGCCAGCAGCTTTCTCGTCGCCTGGCTAGCGGGAGAAGAGACCCAGTACTTC. This gives the protein CASSFLVAWLAGEETQYF. The complete variable domain, with remaining parts taken from reference TRBV5-5 and TRBJ2-5, reads DAGVTQSPTHLIKTRGQQVTLRCSPISGHKSVSWYQQVLGQGPQFIFQYYEKEERGRGNFPDRFSARQFPNYSSELNVNALLLGDSALYLCASSFLVAWLAGEETQYFGPGTRLLVL.

In this sample, this clonotype turned up once. The V and J genes are TRBV20-1 and TRBJ2-3; D may be TRBD2 (6 bases). The CDR3 totals 15 residues. The germline CDR1 and CDR2 sequences are DFQATT and SNEGSKA (reference sequence). V was shortened by 3 bases and J by 6 bases, with 19 bases between the two germline ends. The CDR3 nucleotides are TGCAGTGCTAGCCCAGCCGGGACTGGCGGTGATACGCAGTATTTT. This encodes CSASPAGTGGDTQYF.

This clonotype turned up a few times. This sequence joins TRBV20-1 and TRBJ2-7, with 9 bases identical to TRBD2. This CDR3 spans 14 amino acids. CDR1 and CDR2 from the germline V gene are DFQATT and SNEGSKA (reference sequence). J gave up 4 bases and V 3 bases, and 7 bases lay outside the gene matches. CDR3 DNA: TGCAGTGCTAGGGAGGCGGGGGGGTTATACGAGCAGTACTTC. It encodes CSAREAGGLYEQYF.

The rearrangement links TRBV30 to TRBJ2-1; TRBD2 matches 11 bases. Germline CDR1 GTSNPN, CDR2 SVGIG (reference sequence). The CDR3 has 14 residues. V lost 3 bases and J lost 5; bases outside the gene matches: 3. This CDR3 reads CAWRFSGRDNEQFF. CDR3 DNA sequence: TGTGCCTGGAGATTTAGCGGGAGGGACAATGAGCAGTTCTTC.

This clonotype was seen a handful of times. The chain uses TRBV7-8 and TRBJ2-7; D not certain. The CDR3 is made up of 17 amino acids. Germline V lookup: CDR1 SGHVS, CDR2 FQNEAQ. V was shortened by 0 bases and J by 0 bases, with 15 bases between the two germline ends. CDR3 in DNA: TGTGCCAGCAGCTTAGCGTTGTTCCGGGTCCCCTCCTACGAGCAGTACTTC. Its translation: CASSLALFRVPSYEQYF.

The CDR3 sequence: CASSYAGGRTEAFF. In nucleotides, the CDR3 is TGTGCCAGCAGTTACGCCGGTGGTCGCACTGAAGCTTTCTTT. The chain has TRBV6-5 and TRBJ1-1, with D unresolved. With 2 bases removed from V and 4 bases from J, the gap between germline ends came to 11 bases. This CDR3 is 14 amino acids long. Germline V gene lookup returns CDR1 MNHEY and CDR2 SVGAGI.